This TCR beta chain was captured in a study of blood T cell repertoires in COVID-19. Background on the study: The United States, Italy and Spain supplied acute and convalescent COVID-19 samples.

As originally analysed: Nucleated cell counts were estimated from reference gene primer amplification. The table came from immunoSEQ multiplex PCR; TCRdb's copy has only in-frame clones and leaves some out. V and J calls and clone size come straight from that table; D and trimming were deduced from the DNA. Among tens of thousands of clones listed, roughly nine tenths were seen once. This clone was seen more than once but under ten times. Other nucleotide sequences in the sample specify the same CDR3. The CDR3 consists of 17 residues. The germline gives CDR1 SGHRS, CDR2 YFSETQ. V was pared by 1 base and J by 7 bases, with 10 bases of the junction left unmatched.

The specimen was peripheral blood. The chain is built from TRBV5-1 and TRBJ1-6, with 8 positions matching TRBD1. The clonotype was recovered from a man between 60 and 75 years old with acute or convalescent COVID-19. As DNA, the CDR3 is TGCGCCAGCAGCTTGACTCCAGGACAGGGTAGAAATTCACCCCTCCACTTT. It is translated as CASSLTPGQGRNSPLHF.